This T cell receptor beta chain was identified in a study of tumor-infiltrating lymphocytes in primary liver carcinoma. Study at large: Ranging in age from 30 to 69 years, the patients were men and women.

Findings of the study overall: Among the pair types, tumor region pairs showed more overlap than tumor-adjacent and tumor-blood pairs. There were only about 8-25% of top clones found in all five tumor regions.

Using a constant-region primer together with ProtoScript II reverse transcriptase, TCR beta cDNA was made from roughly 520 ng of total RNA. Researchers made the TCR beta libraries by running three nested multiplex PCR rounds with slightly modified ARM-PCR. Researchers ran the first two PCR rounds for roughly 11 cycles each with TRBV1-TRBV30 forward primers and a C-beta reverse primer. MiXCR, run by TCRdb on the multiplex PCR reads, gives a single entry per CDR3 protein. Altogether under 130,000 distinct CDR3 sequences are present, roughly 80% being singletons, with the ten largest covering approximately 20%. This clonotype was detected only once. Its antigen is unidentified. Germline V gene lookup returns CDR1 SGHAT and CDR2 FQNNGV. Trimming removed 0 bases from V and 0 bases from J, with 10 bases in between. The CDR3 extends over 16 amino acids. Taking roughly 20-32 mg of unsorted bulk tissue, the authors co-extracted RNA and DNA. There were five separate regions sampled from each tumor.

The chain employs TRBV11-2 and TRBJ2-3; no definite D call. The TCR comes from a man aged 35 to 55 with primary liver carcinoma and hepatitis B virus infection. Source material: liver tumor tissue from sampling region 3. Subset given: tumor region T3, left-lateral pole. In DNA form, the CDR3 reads TGTGCCAGCAGCTTAGATCCGGAGACTAGCACAGATACGCAGTATTTT. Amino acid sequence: CASSLDPETSTDTQYF.